The 27 T cell receptor beta chains listed next were all sequenced from one sample in a study of cytomegalovirus exposure and HLA in healthy donors. The protocol was immunoSEQ multiplex PCR, while the TCRdb copy is restricted to in-frame clones and leaves out a portion. The sample consists of 200,000 to 250,000 clones, around four fifths of them appearing once. The sequenced material came from PBMCs. These TCRs come from a woman between 25 and 40 years old in good health and CMV-seropositive.

This clone was seen a few times. J is TRBJ2-2 and V is TRBV27, with 11 bases identical to TRBD2. Germline V CDR1 and CDR2: MNHEY, SMNVEV (reference sequence). CDR3 length: 12 residues. V was pared by 6 bases and J by 9 bases, with 0 bases of the junction left unmatched. CDR3 amino acids: CASRTSGRELFF. The CDR3 nucleotides read TGTGCCAGCAGGACTAGCGGGAGGGAGCTGTTTTTT.

This chain joins TRBV5-4 and TRBJ2-1, with D perhaps being TRBD1 or TRBD2 (5 bases each). Looked up from germline, CDR1 is SGHNT and CDR2 is YYREEE (reference sequence). The CDR3 contains 11 residues. V lost 0 bases, J lost 10 bases, and 5 bases lay in between. CDR3 DNA sequence: TGTGCCAGCAGCTTGGGGGGGGAGCAGTTCTTC. Its protein product is CASSLGGEQFF.

V gene TRBV11-1 combines with J gene TRBJ2-1, with 14 bases aligning to TRBD2. CDR1 and CDR2 from the germline V gene are SGHAT and FQDESV (reference sequence). The CDR3 is 15 residues long. V trimming: 3 bases; J trimming: 12 bases; junction bases outside the gene matches: 7. The DNA for the CDR3 is TGTGCCAGCAGCTTTGGGACTAGCGGGAGTCTCGGGCAGTTCTTC. Translation gives CASSFGTSGSLGQFF. The full variable domain, rest sourced from reference TRBV11-1 and TRBJ2-1, is EAEVAQSPRYKITEKSQAVAFWCDPISGHATLYWYRQILGQGPELLVQFQDESVVDDSQLPKDRFSAERLKGVDSTLKIQPAELGDSAMYLCASSFGTSGSLGQFFGPGTRLTVL.

V is TRBV4-1 and J is TRBJ1-4, with D unresolved. CDR1 and CDR2 (germline): MGHRA, YSYEKL. The CDR3 sequence is 16 residues long. V was clipped by 6 bases and J by 3 bases, with 17 bases between them. CDR3 loop: CASRRVRFVPNEKLFF. The CDR3 region has the DNA TGCGCCAGCAGGCGGGTCAGATTTGTGCCTAATGAAAAACTGTTTTTT.

The chain links TRBV28 to TRBJ2-2; 8 bases line up with TRBD1. From germline, CDR1 is MDHEN and CDR2 SYDVKM. V dropped 6 bases and J dropped 6; count of bases not matched to a gene: 6. The CDR3 is 14 amino acids. The CDR3 region has the DNA TGTGCCAGCAGCCTGGGACAGGTACCCGGGGAGCTGTTTTTT. This gives the protein CASSLGQVPGELFF. The full variable domain, completed using reference TRBV28 and TRBJ2-2, is DVKVTQSSRYLVKRTGEKVFLECVQDMDHENMFWYRQDPGLGLRLIYFSYDVKMKEKGDIPEGYSVSREKKERFSLILESASTNQTSMYLCASSLGQVPGELFFGEGSRLTVL.

The sample holds one count of this clone. This CDR3 reads CASSTMQKDTQYF. The CDR3 bases are TGTGCCAGTAGTACCATGCAGAAAGATACGCAGTATTTT. This chain joins TRBV19 and TRBJ2-3; D not resolved. The CDR3 length is 13 residues. Trimming left V 4 bases short and J 5 bases short, with 10 bases between. Germline V gene data show CDR1 as LNHDA and CDR2 as SQIVND (reference sequence).

This chain uses TRBV9 with TRBJ2-3; the D gene could be TRBD1 or TRBD2 (5 bases each). The CDR3 is 14 amino acids. CDR1 and CDR2 from the germline V gene are SGDLS and YYNGEE. Trimming cost V 3 bases and J 0 bases, with 8 bases left between them. CDR3 region: CASSGDGSTDTQYF. CDR3 sequence (DNA): TGTGCCAGCAGCGGGGACGGGAGCACAGATACGCAGTATTTT.

The chain has TRBV4-1 and TRBJ1-1; D gene uncertain. Trimming shortened V by 1 base and J by 1 base, and 4 bases separated the two germline ends. Germline V CDR1 and CDR2: MGHRA, YSYEKL. CDR3 length: 13 residues. In nucleotides, the CDR3 is TGCGCCAGCAGCCAAGTGTCGAACACTGAAGCTTTCTTT. Protein product: CASSQVSNTEAFF.

V gene TRBV30 combines with J gene TRBJ2-2; unclear D gene. The V end was cut by 7 bases, the J end by 0 bases, with 18 bases between. Looked up from germline, CDR1 is GTSNPN and CDR2 is SVGIG (reference sequence). This CDR3 comprises 16 residues. In DNA form, the CDR3 reads TGTGCCTTTGAGGAGCGTTCGGACGCGAACACCGGGGAGCTGTTTTTT. Residues: CAFEERSDANTGELFF.

The J gene is TRBJ2-2, the V gene TRBV9, with D unclear. The V and J ends lost 0 bases and 3 bases respectively, with 6 bases between them. The CDR3 runs to 14 residues. The germline V gene has CDR1 SGDLS and CDR2 YYNGEE. CDR3: CASSVALDTGELFF. CDR3 sequence (DNA): TGTGCCAGCAGCGTAGCTTTGGACACCGGGGAGCTGTTTTTT.

The DNA of the CDR3 is TGTGCCAGCAGCCCGGGGGACAATTACAATGAGCAGTTCTTC. It specifies CASSPGDNYNEQFF. The chain couples TRBV5-6 to TRBJ2-1; either TRBD1 or TRBD2 may supply D (6 bases each). Germline V CDR1 and CDR2: SGHDT, YYEEEE. This CDR3 comprises 14 residues. Trimming shortened V by 4 bases and J by 4 bases, and 12 bases separated the two germline ends.

This chain uses TRBV27 with TRBJ1-2; no definite D call. Germline values: CDR1 MNHEY, CDR2 SMNVEV (reference sequence). The V gene lost 4 bases and the J gene lost 4 bases, with 10 bases spanning the gap. The CDR3 is 13 residues long. This CDR3 reads CASSSSALYGYTF. The CDR3 DNA sequence: TGTGCCAGCAGTTCATCAGCCCTCTATGGCTACACCTTC.

V gene TRBV9 combines with J gene TRBJ1-2; D possibly corresponds to TRBD1 (5 bases). The germline V and J ends were trimmed by 5 bases and 4 bases, with 15 bases remaining between them. The CDR3 is 14 residues long. Germline V gives CDR1 SGDLS, CDR2 YYNGEE. The CDR3 bases are TGTGCCAGCAGAGGGACGGACGGCTTCTATGGCTACACCTTC. Its protein is CASRGTDGFYGYTF. The full variable domain, in which reference TRBV9 and TRBJ1-2 provide the parts outside the CDR3, is DSGVTQTPKHLITATGQRVTLRCSPRSGDLSVYWYQQSLDQGLQFLIQYYNGEERAKGNILERFSAQQFPDLHSELNLSSLELGDSALYFCASRGTDGFYGYTFGSGTRLTVV.

The V gene is TRBV10-3, the J gene TRBJ1-3; D is ambiguous. The germline V gene encodes CDR1 ENHRY and CDR2 SYGVKD. The CDR3 covers 13 residues. The ends were cut back, 7 bases at V and 2 bases at J, with 9 bases in the middle. The CDR3 DNA reads as TGTGCCATCACTAGTATAGCTGGAAACACCATATATTTT. It is translated as CAITSIAGNTIYF.

The chain joins TRBV6-1 to TRBJ2-2; the D is unclear. The V gene's germline CDR1 is MNHNS and CDR2 SASEGT. This CDR3 has 14 amino acids. V was pared by 7 bases and J by 4 bases, with 13 bases between. CDR3 loop: CASNFARSTGELFF. Written as DNA, the CDR3 is TGTGCCAGCAATTTCGCGAGGAGCACCGGGGAGCTGTTTTTT.

J is TRBJ2-3 and V is TRBV29-1; 15 bases are a match to TRBD2. The CDR3 runs 15 residues. Per the germline V gene, CDR1 is SQVTM and CDR2 is ANQGSEA. With 4 bases clipped from V and 6 bases from J, the junction kept 5 bases outside the gene matches. The CDR3 loop reads CSVVRTSGRDDTQYF. The CDR3 bases are TGCAGCGTTGTCCGGACTAGCGGGAGGGATGATACGCAGTATTTT.

This chain connects TRBV29-1 to TRBJ2-1; 9 bases fit TRBD2. Germline V gene sequence: CDR1 SQVTM, CDR2 ANQGSEA. Trimming took 0 bases from V and 12 from J; bases not matched to a gene: 18. The length of the CDR3 is 17 residues. This CDR3 is CSVEESGGRALVVGQFF. In nucleotides, the CDR3 is TGCAGCGTTGAAGAATCGGGCGGGAGGGCCCTTGTGGTTGGGCAGTTCTTC.

CDR3 DNA sequence: TGTGCCATCACAGAGGTTAGGGTCTTTCAGCCCCAGCATTTT. Residues: CAITEVRVFQPQHF. This chain connects TRBV14 to TRBJ1-5; D ambiguous. The CDR3 is 14 amino acids. Between the trimmed V and J ends, which lost 10 bases and 6 bases, there was a span of 19 bases. Germline loops: CDR1 SGHDN, CDR2 FVKESK.

The chain uses TRBV11-2 and TRBJ2-1; D perhaps matches TRBD2 (7 bases). The CDR3 extends over 17 amino acids. V lost 7 bases and J 0 bases, leaving 19 bases between the germline ends. Germline assignment: CDR1 SGHAT and CDR2 FQNNGV. This chain's CDR3 is CASTDQRGRGSYNEQFF. The CDR3 bases are TGTGCCAGCACCGACCAGAGGGGGAGGGGCTCCTACAATGAGCAGTTCTTC.

V is TRBV15 and J is TRBJ2-7; 11 bases agree with TRBD2. The CDR3 has 14 residues. With V trimmed by 5 bases and J by 4 bases, 4 bases remained unmatched. Looked up from germline, CDR1 is LNHNV and CDR2 is YYDKDF (reference sequence). The CDR3 protein is CATSQGLAGYEQYF. The CDR3 nucleotides read TGTGCCACCAGCCAAGGACTAGCGGGTTACGAGCAGTACTTC.

The gene calls are TRBV5-8 and TRBJ1-5; D is unclear. The CDR3 loop spans 13 amino acids. Per germline, CDR1 SGHTS and CDR2 YDEGEE. The ends were cut back, 2 bases at V and 1 base at J, with 4 bases in the middle. The DNA for the CDR3 is TGTGCCAGCAGCTTAGAAAGCAATCAGCCCCAGCATTTT. Translation gives CASSLESNQPQHF. The full variable domain, completed using reference TRBV5-8 and TRBJ1-5, is EAGVTQSPTHLIKTRGQQATLRCSPISGHTSVYWYQQALGLGLQFLLWYDEGEERNRGNFPPRFSGRQFPNYSSELNVNALELEDSALYLCASSLESNQPQHFGDGTRLSIL.

The count of this clone is one. The V gene is TRBV29-1, the J gene TRBJ1-1; D not resolved. The CDR3 has 12 residues. The germline gives CDR1 SQVTM, CDR2 ANQGSEA. The germline V and J ends were trimmed by 5 bases and 9 bases, with 16 bases remaining between them. The CDR3 loop is CSVSLEGDKAFF. CDR3 sequence (DNA): TGCAGCGTTTCCCTGGAAGGAGACAAAGCTTTCTTT.

J is TRBJ2-3 and V is TRBV28; D unclear. The CDR3 loop spans 15 amino acids. V was clipped by 6 bases and J by 0 bases, with 13 bases between them. Germline V CDR1 and CDR2: MDHEN, SYDVKM. The CDR3 loop reads CASRARPHSTDTQYF. As DNA, the CDR3 is TGTGCCAGCAGGGCGCGGCCGCATAGCACAGATACGCAGTATTTT.

The DNA for the CDR3 is TGTGCCAGCAGTTTAAGCGGGGGCGGGTACACTGAAGCTTTCTTT. Translating gives CASSLSGGGYTEAFF. This chain connects TRBV27 to TRBJ1-1; D may be TRBD1 (6 bases). Deletions cut 2 bases from V and 3 bases from J, with 13 bases between. Germline V CDR1 and CDR2: MNHEY, SMNVEV (reference sequence). The CDR3 totals 15 residues.

The V gene is TRBV6-5, the J gene TRBJ1-5; possibly TRBD1 for D (5 bases). The CDR3 sequence is 14 residues long. The germline CDR1 and CDR2 sequences are MNHEY and SVGAGI. Trimming pared 6 bases from V and 3 bases from J, leaving 12 bases between. The CDR3 sequence is CASSWDRFNQPQHF. CDR3 coding DNA: TGTGCCAGCAGCTGGGACCGCTTCAATCAGCCCCAGCATTTT.

The J gene is TRBJ1-1, the V gene TRBV11-1, with D possibly being TRBD1 (5 bases). The V gene lost 7 bases and the J gene lost 2 bases, with 17 bases spanning the gap. The CDR3 runs to 15 residues. The germline V gene encodes CDR1 SGHAT and CDR2 FQDESV (reference sequence). The CDR3 spells CASTQRQWVNTEAFF. The CDR3 nucleotides read TGTGCCAGCACCCAACGACAGTGGGTAAACACTGAAGCTTTCTTT.

V is TRBV6-6 and J is TRBJ1-2; D gene ambiguous. This CDR3 comprises 11 residues. Trimming cost V 4 bases and J 5 bases, with 5 bases left between them. CDR1 and CDR2 (germline): MNHNY, SVGAGI (reference sequence). The CDR3 protein is CASSLGYGYTF. In nucleotides, the CDR3 is TGTGCCAGCAGTTTAGGGTATGGCTACACCTTC.